This is a list of T cell receptor beta chains from one sample in a study of PD-1 blockade in classical Hodgkin lymphoma. Only in-frame clones appear in the TCRdb table, and some are missing; sequencing was by immunoSEQ multiplex PCR. This table has about 24,000 clones, less than 90% appearing once. The material sequenced was CD4+ T cells from blood, taken at baseline. Receptors originate from a human donor with classical Hodgkin lymphoma. CDR3s include the opening cysteine and the closing phenylalanine or tryptophan. The D gene is left open where the match is weak. Clone size is given for some rows only: seen once, a few or many times, or a class if the clone is expanded.

len: 14
abundance: .
d_gene: .
j_gene: TRBJ2-4
v_gene: TRBV6-6
CDR3nt: TGTGCCAGCAGTTACTCAGGGGATGGTGCCATTCAGTACTTC
CDR3aa: CASSYSGDGAIQYF

len: 15
abundance: .
d_gene: .
j_gene: TRBJ1-1
v_gene: TRBV7-2
CDR3nt: TGTGCCAGCAGCCGAGGTGGGGTGCGGAACACTGAAGCTTTCTTT
CDR3aa: CASSRGGVRNTEAFF

len: 14
abundance: .
d_gene: .
j_gene: TRBJ1-1
v_gene: TRBV7-2
CDR3nt: TGTGCCAGCAGCTTAGCTGGGACGGTCACTGAAGCTTTCTTT
CDR3aa: CASSLAGTVTEAFF

len: 15
abundance: .
d_gene: .
j_gene: TRBJ2-3
v_gene: TRBV2
CDR3nt: TGTGCCAGCAGTGAAAATGAGGGCGGCACAGATACGCAGTATTTT
CDR3aa: CASSENEGGTDTQYF

len: 13
abundance: .
d_gene: .
j_gene: TRBJ1-2
v_gene: TRBV29-1
CDR3nt: TGCAGCGTTCCCCTCCGGGGGAAGGATGGCTACACCTTC
CDR3aa: CSVPLRGKDGYTF

len: 14
abundance: .
d_gene: .
j_gene: TRBJ1-1
v_gene: TRBV6-1
CDR3nt: TGTGCCAGCAGTCCAGGTCCAATGAACACTGAAGCTTTCTTT
CDR3aa: CASSPGPMNTEAFF

len: 14
abundance: .
d_gene: .
j_gene: TRBJ1-5
v_gene: TRBV6-6
CDR3nt: TGTGCCAGTTGGGTGAGATATAGCAATCAGCCCCAGCATTTT
CDR3aa: CASWVRYSNQPQHF

len: 13
abundance: .
d_gene: .
j_gene: TRBJ1-1
v_gene: TRBV18
CDR3nt: TGTGCCAGCTCACCACCGATGAACACTGAAGCTTTCTTT
CDR3aa: CASSPPMNTEAFF

len: 15
abundance: .
d_gene: .
j_gene: TRBJ1-1
v_gene: TRBV6-5
CDR3nt: TGTGCCAGCAGTTACTCGACAGGCGGGGACACTGAAGCTTTCTTT
CDR3aa: CASSYSTGGDTEAFF

len: 14
abundance: .
d_gene: .
j_gene: TRBJ2-7
v_gene: TRBV6-1
CDR3nt: TGTGCCAGCAGTGAAATAGGCAGGTCCTACGAGCAGTACTTC
CDR3aa: CASSEIGRSYEQYF

len: 15
abundance: .
d_gene: TRBD2
j_gene: TRBJ2-1
v_gene: TRBV28
CDR3nt: TGTGCCAGCAGTTCGCTTAGCGGGGGCTGGAATGAGCAGTTCTTC
CDR3aa: CASSSLSGGWNEQFF

len: 13
abundance: .
d_gene: .
j_gene: TRBJ2-5
v_gene: TRBV27
CDR3nt: TGTGCCAGCAGGACCAGGGTTAGAGAGACCCAGTACTTC
CDR3aa: CASRTRVRETQYF

len: 15
abundance: .
d_gene: TRBD1
j_gene: TRBJ2-7
v_gene: TRBV2
CDR3nt: TGTGCCAGCAGTGACGCCCAGGGGGCGCGCTACGAGCAGTACTTC
CDR3aa: CASSDAQGARYEQYF

len: 11
abundance: .
d_gene: .
j_gene: TRBJ1-1
v_gene: TRBV29-1
CDR3nt: TGCAGCGTTGTCATCTTAACTGAAGCTTTCTTT
CDR3aa: CSVVILTEAFF

len: 15
abundance: .
d_gene: TRBD2
j_gene: TRBJ2-3
v_gene: TRBV28
CDR3nt: TGTGCCAGCAGTCTGTGGTCGGGGGGGACAGATACGCAGTATTTT
CDR3aa: CASSLWSGGTDTQYF

len: 15
abundance: .
d_gene: TRBD1
j_gene: TRBJ1-1
v_gene: TRBV28
CDR3nt: TGTGCCAGCAGTCCCCCAGACAGGGCGAACACTGAAGCTTTCTTT
CDR3aa: CASSPPDRANTEAFF

len: 16
abundance: .
d_gene: .
j_gene: TRBJ2-1
v_gene: TRBV7-6
CDR3nt: TGTGCCAGCAGCCCAACGCAAGGGGCGCATTACAATGAGCAGTTCTTC
CDR3aa: CASSPTQGAHYNEQFF

len: 15
abundance: .
d_gene: TRBD1
j_gene: TRBJ1-1
v_gene: TRBV7-2
CDR3nt: TGTGCCAGCAGAATATCCGGGACAGCCAACACTGAAGCTTTCTTT
CDR3aa: CASRISGTANTEAFF

len: 17
abundance: .
d_gene: TRBD2
j_gene: TRBJ2-1
v_gene: TRBV4-2
CDR3nt: TGTGCCAGCAGCCAAGAGGTACTAGCGGGGGGGTCGAATGAGCAGTTCTTC
CDR3aa: CASSQEVLAGGSNEQFF

len: 15
abundance: .
d_gene: .
j_gene: TRBJ1-5
v_gene: TRBV6-1
CDR3nt: TGTGCCAGCAGTGAGGACCCTTGGGGCAATCAGCCCCAGCATTTT
CDR3aa: CASSEDPWGNQPQHF

len: 16
abundance: .
d_gene: .
j_gene: TRBJ2-3
v_gene: TRBV7-2
CDR3nt: TGTGCCAGCAGCTTAGTGGCCTCCGCGGGCTCAGATACGCAGTATTTT
CDR3aa: CASSLVASAGSDTQYF

len: 13
abundance: .
d_gene: .
j_gene: TRBJ1-2
v_gene: TRBV28
CDR3nt: TGTGCCAGCAGTCCGAACGACCCCTTTGGCTACACCTTC
CDR3aa: CASSPNDPFGYTF

len: 13
abundance: .
d_gene: .
j_gene: TRBJ1-2
v_gene: TRBV28
CDR3nt: TGTGCCAGCAGTTTTGACCCTAACTATGGCTACACCTTC
CDR3aa: CASSFDPNYGYTF

len: 17
abundance: .
d_gene: TRBD2
j_gene: TRBJ2-3
v_gene: TRBV14
CDR3nt: TGTGCCAGCAGCCAAGATTTTGGCGGGGGGCAAACAGATACGCAGTATTTT
CDR3aa: CASSQDFGGGQTDTQYF

len: 14
abundance: .
d_gene: .
j_gene: TRBJ2-3
v_gene: TRBV5-1
CDR3nt: TGCGCCAGCAGCTTGGGACAGAGCACAGATACGCAGTATTTT
CDR3aa: CASSLGQSTDTQYF

len: 16
abundance: .
d_gene: .
j_gene: TRBJ2-3
v_gene: TRBV15
CDR3nt: TGTGCCACCAGCCACCAGTTGGGCGGGGGCGGATTTACGCAGTATTTT
CDR3aa: CATSHQLGGGGFTQYF

len: 14
abundance: .
d_gene: TRBD1
j_gene: TRBJ1-1
v_gene: TRBV6-1
CDR3nt: TGTGCCAGCAGCAGGGACAGGGAGGACACTGAAGCTTTCTTT
CDR3aa: CASSRDREDTEAFF

len: 14
abundance: .
d_gene: .
j_gene: TRBJ2-5
v_gene: TRBV4-2
CDR3nt: TGTGCCAGCAGCCCCCCCGGGGTAAAAGAGACCCAGTACTTC
CDR3aa: CASSPPGVKETQYF

len: 16
abundance: .
d_gene: TRBD1
j_gene: TRBJ1-6
v_gene: TRBV4-3
CDR3nt: TGCGCCAGCAGCCAAGAGGGGGACAGGGGGCAATCACCCCTCCACTTT
CDR3aa: CASSQEGDRGQSPLHF

len: 13
abundance: .
d_gene: TRBD1
j_gene: TRBJ1-1
v_gene: TRBV27
CDR3nt: TGTGCCAGCAGATCAGGGGGGGACACTGAAGCTTTCTTT
CDR3aa: CASRSGGDTEAFF

len: 14
abundance: .
d_gene: .
j_gene: TRBJ2-7
v_gene: TRBV4-3
CDR3nt: TGCGCCAGCAGCCAAGAACGGGTCTCCTACGAGCAGTACTTC
CDR3aa: CASSQERVSYEQYF

len: 14
abundance: .
d_gene: .
j_gene: TRBJ2-3
v_gene: TRBV5-1
CDR3nt: TGCGCCAGCAGCTTGGGAAAGTTAGAAGATACGCAGTATTTT
CDR3aa: CASSLGKLEDTQYF

len: 16
abundance: .
d_gene: .
j_gene: TRBJ1-1
v_gene: TRBV11-3
CDR3nt: TGTGCCAGCAGCTTCCGGACAGCCGCTAGCGGGCGAGAAGCTTTCTTT
CDR3aa: CASSFRTAASGREAFF

len: 12
abundance: .
d_gene: .
j_gene: TRBJ1-1
v_gene: TRBV29-1
CDR3nt: TGCAGCGTTGCCCGGCTGGGCACTGAAGCTTTCTTT
CDR3aa: CSVARLGTEAFF

len: 18
abundance: few
d_gene: TRBD1
j_gene: TRBJ1-6
v_gene: TRBV2
CDR3nt: TGTGCCAGCAGTGTACTATCTTCTCAGGGGGGGAATAATTCACCCCTCCACTTT
CDR3aa: CASSVLSSQGGNNSPLHF

len: 19
abundance: .
d_gene: TRBD1
j_gene: TRBJ1-2
v_gene: TRBV9
CDR3nt: TGTGCCAGCAGCGTAGGAGGAGGGGACGACAGGGGTATCAGTTATGGCTACACCTTC
CDR3aa: CASSVGGGDDRGISYGYTF

len: 15
abundance: .
d_gene: .
j_gene: TRBJ1-5
v_gene: TRBV2
CDR3nt: TGTGCCAGCAGTGAGAGGGGGATGAGCAATCAGCCCCAGCATTTT
CDR3aa: CASSERGMSNQPQHF

len: 15
abundance: .
d_gene: .
j_gene: TRBJ1-3
v_gene: TRBV18
CDR3nt: TGTGCCAGCTCACCGACTGCCGACAGGTTAAACACCATATATTTT
CDR3aa: CASSPTADRLNTIYF

len: 15
abundance: once
d_gene: TRBD2
j_gene: TRBJ2-1
v_gene: TRBV4-3
CDR3nt: TGCGCCAGCAGCCAAGGAGGTCTAGCGGGGACTGAGCAGTTCTTC
CDR3aa: CASSQGGLAGTEQFF

len: 16
abundance: .
d_gene: TRBD2
j_gene: TRBJ2-3
v_gene: TRBV11-2
CDR3nt: TGTGCCAGCAGACCCAGACTAGCGGTTTCTATTGATACGCAGTATTTT
CDR3aa: CASRPRLAVSIDTQYF

len: 14
abundance: .
d_gene: TRBD1
j_gene: TRBJ1-6
v_gene: TRBV6-5
CDR3nt: TGTGCCAGCAGTTTGGACAGGGGGAGTTCACCCCTCCACTTT
CDR3aa: CASSLDRGSSPLHF

len: 14
abundance: .
d_gene: .
j_gene: TRBJ2-3
v_gene: TRBV25-1
CDR3nt: TGTGCCAGCAGTGAATATGGGCGGTCAGATACGCAGTATTTT
CDR3aa: CASSEYGRSDTQYF

len: 12
abundance: once
d_gene: TRBD1
j_gene: TRBJ1-2
v_gene: TRBV19
CDR3nt: TGTGCCAGTAGTGTCAGGGGGGCTGGCTACACCTTC
CDR3aa: CASSVRGAGYTF

len: 15
abundance: once
d_gene: TRBD2
j_gene: TRBJ2-1
v_gene: TRBV25-1
CDR3nt: TGTGCCAGCACTGGAGGACTAGCGGGAGCCAATGAGCAGTTCTTC
CDR3aa: CASTGGLAGANEQFF

len: 13
abundance: .
d_gene: TRBD1
j_gene: TRBJ1-5
v_gene: TRBV30
CDR3nt: TGTGCCTGGAGTCCGGGACAGGGGGGCACCCAGCATTTT
CDR3aa: CAWSPGQGGTQHF

len: 13
abundance: once
d_gene: .
j_gene: TRBJ1-2
v_gene: TRBV7-9
CDR3nt: TGTGCCAGCACAGTCCTAGGGACCTATGGCTACACCTTC
CDR3aa: CASTVLGTYGYTF

len: 17
abundance: .
d_gene: TRBD2
j_gene: TRBJ2-5
v_gene: TRBV9
CDR3nt: TGTGCCAGCAGCGTAAGCCCGGGGGGGCCAGGGAAAGAGACCCAGTACTTC
CDR3aa: CASSVSPGGPGKETQYF

len: 14
abundance: .
d_gene: TRBD1
j_gene: TRBJ2-7
v_gene: TRBV6-1
CDR3nt: TGTGCCAGCAGTACCGGGGACAGATCCGATGAGCAGTACTTC
CDR3aa: CASSTGDRSDEQYF

len: 18
abundance: .
d_gene: .
j_gene: TRBJ1-2
v_gene: TRBV19
CDR3nt: TGTGCCAGTACCGATATAGGGCAGGGACTGCTCGGTAACTATGGCTACACCTTC
CDR3aa: CASTDIGQGLLGNYGYTF

len: 14
abundance: .
d_gene: .
j_gene: TRBJ1-4
v_gene: TRBV7-2
CDR3nt: TGTGCCAGCAGCTTAGGGCAGGGGAGGGAAAAACTGTTTTTT
CDR3aa: CASSLGQGREKLFF

len: 16
abundance: .
d_gene: .
j_gene: TRBJ1-1
v_gene: TRBV4-3
CDR3nt: TGCGCCAGCAGCCAAGATCGGGGGGCGAGCGGGACTGAAGCTTTCTTT
CDR3aa: CASSQDRGASGTEAFF

len: 17
abundance: .
d_gene: .
j_gene: TRBJ1-5
v_gene: TRBV12-5
CDR3nt: TGTGCTAGTGGTTTGGTAAACCCCGGACCGTACAATCAGCCCCAGCATTTT
CDR3aa: CASGLVNPGPYNQPQHF

len: 14
abundance: .
d_gene: TRBD1
j_gene: TRBJ1-1
v_gene: TRBV2
CDR3nt: TGTGCCAGCAGTAAAAACAGGGGGCCCTATGAAGCTTTCTTT
CDR3aa: CASSKNRGPYEAFF

len: 13
abundance: .
d_gene: .
j_gene: TRBJ2-2
v_gene: TRBV2
CDR3nt: TGTGCCAGCAGTGAAGAAGGTGGCGGGGAGCTGTTTTTT
CDR3aa: CASSEEGGGELFF

len: 15
abundance: .
d_gene: .
j_gene: TRBJ1-1
v_gene: TRBV9
CDR3nt: TGTGCCAGCAGCTCCGCCCCAGGGATGAACACTGAAGCTTTCTTT
CDR3aa: CASSSAPGMNTEAFF

len: 14
abundance: .
d_gene: TRBD1
j_gene: TRBJ1-2
v_gene: TRBV18
CDR3nt: TGTGCCAGCTCACCGGGACAGGGAGAGCTTGGCTACACCTTC
CDR3aa: CASSPGQGELGYTF

len: 17
abundance: once
d_gene: .
j_gene: TRBJ1-3
v_gene: TRBV18
CDR3nt: TGTGCCAGCTCACCACCTTCATCGGGGTTCGCTGGAAACACCATATATTTT
CDR3aa: CASSPPSSGFAGNTIYF

len: 14
abundance: .
d_gene: .
j_gene: TRBJ2-3
v_gene: TRBV5-1
CDR3nt: TGCGCCAGCAGCGCCGAGCAGGGGATAGATACGCAGTATTTT
CDR3aa: CASSAEQGIDTQYF

len: 16
abundance: once
d_gene: TRBD1
j_gene: TRBJ1-6
v_gene: TRBV7-2
CDR3nt: TGTGCCAGCAGTTTTACTAACAGGGGTAATAATTCACCCCTCCACTTT
CDR3aa: CASSFTNRGNNSPLHF